Here is one TCR beta chain with its context. Its antigen is still unknown. No much larger clonotype is one base removed from it; base qualities were not supplied. The data belong to a study of brain T cells in children with intractable seizures (dated by TCRdb to the early 2020s). In terms of the full investigation: As a first screen for immune gene transcripts, resected brain tissue from roughly 57 pediatric epilepsy surgery cases was run on a NanoString immunology panel. Among the approximately 12 selected surgery cases, eight also had pre-surgery blood sequenced, leaving four with brain tissue only. What the research found in general, with its limitations: The patients' HCMV serostatus was not known, and viral specificity was inferred solely from CDR3 sequence similarity. Because sequencing depth differed between pre- and post-surgery blood, the absence of clones from the pre-surgery sample may reflect undersampling.

The sample's time point label, decoded: blood from clinic visit 5 months post-surgery; TSC patient then seizure free. Surgery cases with the highest brain T cell transcript signatures were selected for TCR beta chain sequencing of brain tissue and, where available, blood. Before surgery, patients had received at least one anti-epileptic drug. The TCR-sequenced patients were children whose drug-resistant epilepsy was caused by tuberous sclerosis complex, focal cortical dysplasia, Rasmussen encephalitis or hemimegalencephaly. Bulk genomic DNA was isolated from unsorted brain tissue and whole blood using the Monarch genomic DNA purification kit. The CDR3 runs 13 amino acids, cysteine and phenylalanine included. Kept here is only the CDR3 DNA, which spans 39 bases and is read in frame from base 1. CDR1 and CDR2 were assigned from the germline V gene (reference sequence) as LNHNV and YYDKDF. A distance of 9 bases separates the germline ends of V and J, which lose 1 base and 5 bases respectively.

The immunoSEQ assay was used to generate TCR beta chain sequences from genomic DNA. As for how the authors treated the data: CDR3 sequences that did not begin with the conserved framework cysteine at position 104 were removed manually. Clonality was calculated as one minus the normalized Shannon's Diversity Index, with values ranging from 0 (maximal diversity) to 1 (oligoclonal). To check whether a given CDR3 had different frequencies in two samples, for example brain versus blood, chi-squared comparison-of-proportions tests were used. Public clonotypes were found through immuneACCESS searches, while the VDJdb browser was used to judge similarity to known antiviral clonotypes. The immuneACCESS repertoire file appears here via TCRdb, limited to in-frame rearrangements. These files lack a portion of the clones; in checked studies, under half of the deficit traces to unresolved V genes, and the cause of the others is not known. For V, J and clone size, that table is used; D and trimming come from the DNA. Counted in this sample were about 320,000 clones; about 94% of them appeared once. The leading ten clones occupy about 6% of the sample.

The source of this sequence is a boy younger than two with tuberous sclerosis and intractable seizures. The specimen was peripheral blood, collected more than 4 months after surgery. Rearrangement joined TRBV15 to TRBJ2-7, with an unclear D gene assignment. CDR3 reads: CATSRGYPDEQYF. The bases read TGTGCCACCAGCAGAGGGTATCCGGACGAGCAGTACTTC.